Reported below is one TCR beta chain. The antigen remains unidentified. TCRdb passed the reads through MiXCR, listing each CDR3 protein once. The sample holds 450,000 to 650,000 distinct CDR3 sequences; around 40% are singletons and the top ten take 48%. Germline CDR1 SGHRS, CDR2 YFSETQ. Trimming removed 4 bases from V and 8 bases from J; junction bases left unmatched: 12. The CDR3 runs to 16 residues. The data stem from a study of T cell repertoires in cytomegalovirus infection. Overall study context: Recently identified HLA-C-restricted CMV epitopes were among the peptides used. Shared public TCR beta signatures pointed to both CMV infection and a matching HLA type.

Broader study findings: Clonotype analysis showed dominance of the ex vivo response by HLA-C-restricted CMV-specific TCR beta clonotypes.

Sequenced here: cultured PBMCs, sampled from culture after CMV antigen stimulation. This TCR was recovered from a human donor in good health (CMV status not recorded). Some clones in this sample may be carry-over from other donors' samples. The chain links TRBV5-1 to TRBJ2-1; 10 bases line up with TRBD1. CDR3 sequence: CASSAPPGQGFDEQFF. The CDR3 region has the DNA TGCGCCAGCAGCGCGCCCCCGGGACAGGGGTTCGATGAGCAGTTCTTC.